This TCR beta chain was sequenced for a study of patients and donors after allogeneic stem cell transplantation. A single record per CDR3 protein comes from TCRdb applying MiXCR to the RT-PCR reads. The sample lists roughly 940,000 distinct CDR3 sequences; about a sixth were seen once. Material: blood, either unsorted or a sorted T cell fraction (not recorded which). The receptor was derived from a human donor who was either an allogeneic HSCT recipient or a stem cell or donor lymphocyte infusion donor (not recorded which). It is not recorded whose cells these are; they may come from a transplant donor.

The CDR3 coding sequence is TGTGCCATCAGTGAGATGGGACAGAAGATAGACACCATATATTTT. It is translated as CAISEMGQKIDTIYF. V is TRBV10-3 and J is TRBJ1-3; 7 positions agree with TRBD1. CDR3 length equals 15 residues. V dropped 2 bases and J dropped 8; count of bases not matched to a gene: 9. Germline V gene sequence: CDR1 ENHRY, CDR2 SYGVKD.